This T cell receptor (beta chain) comes out of a study of type 1 regulatory T cells. Whole-study context: T-allo10 is a Tr1-enriched, alloantigen-specific CD4 T cell product made in vitro.

Each CDR3 protein gets one entry after TCRdb re-called the reads with MiXCR. The sample has under 30,000 distinct CDR3 sequences, around half seen once. Concerning this clonotype: What it recognizes is unknown.

The TCR originated in a human donor in good health. Sequencing input: cultured T cells, either the whole culture or a sorted T cell fraction (not recorded which).

CDR3 bases: TGTGCCACCAGCAGAGATCGCAGCGAGGGTGAGCAGTTCTTC. Its translation is CATSRDRSEGEQFF. The chain recombines TRBV15 with TRBJ2-1; possibly TRBD2 for D (5 bases). In germline, CDR1 is LNHNV, CDR2 YYDKDF (reference sequence). CDR3 length: 14 residues. With 0 bases removed from V and 9 bases from J, the gap between germline ends came to 12 bases. Drawing the rest from reference TRBV15 and TRBJ2-1, the complete variable domain is DAMVIQNPRYQVTQFGKPVTLSCSQTLNHNVMYWYQQKSSQAPKLLFHYYDKDFNNEADTPDNFQSRRPNTSFCFLDIRSPGLGDTAMYLCATSRDRSEGEQFFGPGTRLTVL.